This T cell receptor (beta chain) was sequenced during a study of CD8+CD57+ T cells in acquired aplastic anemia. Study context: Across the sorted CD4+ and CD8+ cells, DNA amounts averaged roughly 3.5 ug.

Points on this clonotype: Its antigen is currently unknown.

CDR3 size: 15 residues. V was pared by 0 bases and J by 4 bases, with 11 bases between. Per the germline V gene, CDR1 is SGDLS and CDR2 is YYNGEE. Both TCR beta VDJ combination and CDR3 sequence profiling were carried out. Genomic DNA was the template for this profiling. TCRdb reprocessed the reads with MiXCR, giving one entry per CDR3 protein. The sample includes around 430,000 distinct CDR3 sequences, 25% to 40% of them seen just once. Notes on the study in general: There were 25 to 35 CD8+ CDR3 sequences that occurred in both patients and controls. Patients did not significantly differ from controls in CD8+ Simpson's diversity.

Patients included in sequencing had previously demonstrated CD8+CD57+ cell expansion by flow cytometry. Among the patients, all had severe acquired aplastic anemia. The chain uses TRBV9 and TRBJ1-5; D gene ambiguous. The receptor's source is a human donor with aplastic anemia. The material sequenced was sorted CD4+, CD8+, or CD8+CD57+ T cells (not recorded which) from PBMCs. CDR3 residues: CASSVGDGPNQPQHF. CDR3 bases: TGTGCCAGCAGCGTAGGAGATGGCCCTAATCAGCCCCAGCATTTT.